These 21 T cell receptor beta chains were all obtained from the same sample, sequenced in a study of CD8+CD57+ T cells in acquired aplastic anemia. Genomic DNA provided the template from which TCR beta VDJ and CDR3 profiles were obtained. TCRdb reprocessed the reads with MiXCR, giving one entry per CDR3 protein. The repertoire consists of 150,000 to 180,000 distinct CDR3 sequences, with over 50% occurring once and the leading ten covering 9.5% to 15%. Before being chosen for sequencing, patients had shown CD8+CD57+ cell expansion by flow cytometry. The sample consisted of sorted CD4+, CD8+, or CD8+CD57+ T cells (not recorded which) from PBMCs. Every receptor here comes from a human donor with aplastic anemia.

The CDR3 here is CASSGNGLNTEAFF. The CDR3 coding sequence is TGTGCCAGCAGTGGAAACGGGCTGAACACTGAAGCTTTCTTT. V and J are TRBV2 and TRBJ1-1; no clear D. Germline CDR1 is SNHLY and CDR2 is FYNNEI. Trimming removed 4 bases from V and 0 bases from J, with 9 bases in between. The CDR3 spans 14 residues.

This clonotype occurred many times. The CDR3 region has the DNA TGTGCCAGCAGAGCGCGGGGGGGCGTAGAGACCCAGTACTTC. It is translated as CASRARGGVETQYF. The chain carries TRBV2 and TRBJ2-5; 9 nucleotides line up with TRBD2. The CDR3 length is 14 residues. The trim removed 6 bases at V and 4 bases at J, leaving 6 bases unmatched. CDR1 and CDR2 from the germline V gene are SNHLY and FYNNEI.

This chain uses TRBV11-2 with TRBJ2-1; D ambiguous. The ends were cut back, 5 bases at V and 6 bases at J, with 11 bases in the middle. CDR1 and CDR2 from the germline V gene are SGHAT and FQNNGV. The CDR3 totals 13 residues. The CDR3 spells CASSPWSANEQFF. The CDR3, as DNA: TGTGCCAGCAGCCCGTGGAGTGCCAATGAGCAGTTCTTC. The complete variable domain, with remaining parts taken from reference TRBV11-2 and TRBJ2-1, reads EAGVAQSPRYKIIEKRQSVAFWCNPISGHATLYWYQQILGQGPKLLIQFQNNGVVDDSQLPKDRFSAERLKGVDSTLKIQPAKLEDSAVYLCASSPWSANEQFFGPGTRLTVL.

The V call is TRBV7-2, the J call TRBJ1-5; TRBD1 matches at 9 bases. Per germline, CDR1 SGHTA and CDR2 FQGNSA. After removal of 2 bases from V and 4 bases from J, the junction contained 3 bases not matched to a gene. The CDR3 extends over 15 amino acids. Here the CDR3 DNA reads TGTGCCAGCAGCTTAAGACAGGGGGGAAATCAGCCCCAGCATTTT. Translation: CASSLRQGGNQPQHF. Full variable domain (rest looked up from reference TRBV7-2 and TRBJ1-5): GAGVSQSPSNKVTEKGKDVELRCDPISGHTALYWYRQSLGQGLEFLIYFQGNSAPDKSGLPSDRFSAERTGGSVSTLTIQRTQQEDSAVYLCASSLRQGGNQPQHFGDGTRLSIL.

The V and J genes are TRBV7-9 and TRBJ2-5; tentatively, D is TRBD2 (5 bases). V shed 4 bases and J shed 1 base, with 13 bases lying between them. The CDR3 runs 15 residues. CDR1 is SEHNR and CDR2 is FQNEAQ in the germline V gene (reference sequence). CDR3 bases: TGTGCCAGCAGCTCAGGACTGCCGATCCAAGAGACCCAGTACTTC. Its translation is CASSSGLPIQETQYF.

This clonotype was detected many times. This sequence joins TRBV3-1 and TRBJ2-5; D remains ambiguous. This CDR3 has 13 amino acids. V was pared by 1 base and J by 5 bases, with 8 bases between. Germline V gene data show CDR1 as LGHDT and CDR2 as YNNKEL (reference sequence). This CDR3 reads CASSQVGLETQYF. As DNA, the CDR3 is TGTGCCAGCAGCCAAGTCGGGCTGGAGACCCAGTACTTC.

The V and J genes are TRBV24-1 and TRBJ2-3; 7 bases are shared with TRBD2. The germline V gene has CDR1 KGHDR and CDR2 SFDVKD. The junction had 4 bases not matched to a gene; V was cut back by 5 bases and J by 3 bases. The CDR3 is 14 residues long. In DNA form, the CDR3 reads TGTGCCACCAGTGGGCGGGAGCGGACAGATACGCAGTATTTT. It yields the protein CATSGRERTDTQYF.

This chain uses TRBV7-9 with TRBJ2-5, with 8 bases aligning to TRBD2. CDR1 is SEHNR and CDR2 is FQNEAQ in the germline V gene (reference sequence). Trimming cost V 5 bases and J 2 bases; bases outside gene matches: 10. This CDR3 region has 16 residues. The CDR3 nucleotides read TGTGCCAGCAGCCCCACGGGAGGGGCAACGCAAGAGACCCAGTACTTC. Protein sequence: CASSPTGGATQETQYF.

The chain employs TRBV7-9 and TRBJ2-7; perhaps D is TRBD1 or TRBD2 (5 bases each). The ends were cut back, 2 bases at V and 3 bases at J, with 8 bases in the middle. The CDR3 has 13 amino acids. Germline assignment: CDR1 SEHNR and CDR2 FQNEAQ (reference sequence). CDR3 amino acids: CASSLHGGYEQYF. The CDR3 nucleotides are TGTGCCAGCAGCTTACATGGGGGCTACGAGCAGTACTTC. The whole variable domain, remainder taken from reference TRBV7-9 and TRBJ2-7, is DTGVSQNPRHKITKRGQNVTFRCDPISEHNRLYWYRQTLGQGPEFLTYFQNEAQLEKSRLLSDRFSAERPKGSFSTLEIQRTEQGDSAMYLCASSLHGGYEQYFGPGTRLTVT.

This clonotype was seen a handful of times. The rearrangement uses TRBV4-3 and TRBJ2-2; 8 positions match TRBD2. The CDR3 loop spans 15 amino acids. The J segment lost 9 bases and the V segment lost 1 base, leaving 7 bases of the junction unmatched. CDR1 and CDR2 (germline): LGHNA, YSLEER. CDR3 residues: CASSQGRGGSWELFF. The CDR3 DNA sequence: TGCGCCAGCAGCCAAGGTCGGGGGGGCTCTTGGGAGCTGTTTTTT.

The chain recombines TRBV10-2 with TRBJ2-7; 9 nucleotides line up with TRBD2. V lost 5 bases, J lost 4 bases, and 6 bases stayed unmatched. Looked up from germline, CDR1 is WSHSY and CDR2 is SAAADI. The CDR3 loop spans 14 amino acids. CDR3 residues: CASSPLAGKYEQYF. The CDR3 coding sequence is TGCGCCAGCAGTCCGCTAGCGGGGAAGTACGAGCAGTACTTC.

CDR3 residues: CASSFTGTGFGLDEQYF. DNA of the CDR3: TGCGCCAGCAGCTTTACCGGGACAGGCTTTGGGCTTGACGAGCAGTACTTC. The chain has TRBV5-1 and TRBJ2-7; 8 bases match TRBD1. Losses at the gene ends were 2 bases for V and 5 bases for J; bases not matched to a gene: 15. This CDR3 has 17 amino acids. Germline V lookup: CDR1 SGHRS, CDR2 YFSETQ.

This chain uses TRBV7-9 with TRBJ1-1, with D perhaps matching TRBD1 (5 bases). The V gene's germline CDR1 is SEHNR and CDR2 FQNEAQ (reference sequence). This CDR3 has 14 amino acids. V lost 5 bases and J lost 1, with 11 bases in between. The CDR3 region has the DNA TGTGCCAGCAGCGTACCGGGACGGAACACTGAAGCTTTCTTT. The encoded protein is CASSVPGRNTEAFF.

The chain has TRBV25-1 and TRBJ2-7; a weak D match, TRBD2 (5 bases). The V gene's germline CDR1 is MGHDK and CDR2 SYGVNS. The V end was cut by 1 base, the J end by 2 bases, with 9 bases between. The CDR3 consists of 14 residues. CDR3 bases: TGTGCCAGCAGTGAATTCAGAGGGACCTACGAGCAGTACTTC. This encodes CASSEFRGTYEQYF.

This clonotype was seen at least ten times. The chain recombines TRBV4-3 with TRBJ1-1; no reliable D call. Germline loops: CDR1 LGHNA, CDR2 YSLEER. The CDR3 is 14 residues long. The V gene lost 0 bases and the J gene lost 6 bases, with 11 bases spanning the gap. This CDR3 is CASSQDWQSPEAFF. The CDR3, as DNA: TGCGCCAGCAGCCAAGATTGGCAGTCCCCTGAAGCTTTCTTT.

The chain recombines TRBV7-9 with TRBJ2-5; D is ambiguous. Deletions cut 0 bases from V and 0 bases from J, with 5 bases between. The CDR3 contains 14 residues. Germline V gene lookup returns CDR1 SEHNR and CDR2 FQNEAQ (reference sequence). CDR3 loop: CASSLAAHQETQYF. The CDR3 nucleotides are TGTGCCAGCAGCTTAGCAGCGCACCAAGAGACCCAGTACTTC.

Many counts were recorded for this clonotype. The V call is TRBV19, the J call TRBJ2-7; D is unresolved. Germline CDR1 LNHDA, CDR2 SQIVND (reference sequence). The CDR3 covers 14 residues. Trimming removed 5 bases at V and 4 bases at J, with 15 bases between. The CDR3 spells CASSPGQGMYEQYF. The DNA of the CDR3 is TGTGCCAGTAGTCCGGGCCAAGGGATGTACGAGCAGTACTTC.

This clonotype was counted between two and nine times. A much larger clone sits a single nucleotide away, making a read error possible. CDR3 bases: TGCGCCAGCAGCCACCATACTAGCGGGAGCTCCTACGGGCAGTACTTC. This encodes CASSHHTSGSSYGQYF. The rearrangement joins TRBV4-1 to TRBJ2-7, with 11 bases that match TRBD2. CDR3 length: 16 residues. Germline assignment: CDR1 MGHRA and CDR2 YSYEKL.

Details on this clonotype: The germline gene is not matched at one end of the junction; a read error may be the cause. The chain joins TRBV10-3 to TRBJ1-2; possibly TRBD1 for D (5 bases). The germline CDR1 and CDR2 sequences are ENHRY and SYGVKD. The CDR3 is 15 amino acids. The CDR3 loop reads CASSRTSGGLDGYTF. The CDR3 region has the DNA TGTGCCAGCAGTCGGACTAGCGGGGGGTTGGATGGCTACACCTTC.

This chain connects TRBV7-8 to TRBJ2-5; 7 positions match TRBD2. Germline V gives CDR1 SGHVS, CDR2 FQNEAQ. The CDR3 has 13 amino acids. The V gene end was trimmed by 5 bases and the J gene end by 1 base; junction bases not matched to a gene: 1. The CDR3 region is CASSGGVQETQYF. CDR3 nucleotides: TGTGCCAGCAGCGGGGGGGTCCAAGAGACCCAGTACTTC.

CDR3 protein: CAIMGQTYGNEQFF. CDR3 nucleotides: TGTGCCATCATGGGACAGACCTATGGGAATGAGCAGTTCTTC. The chain carries TRBV10-3 and TRBJ2-1, with TRBD1 matching 7 bases. The J segment lost 7 bases and the V segment lost 7 bases, leaving 10 bases of the junction unmatched. The V gene's germline CDR1 is ENHRY and CDR2 SYGVKD. This CDR3 contains 14 residues.